These 21 T cell receptor beta chains came from one sample sequenced in a study of cytomegalovirus exposure and HLA in healthy donors. PCR primers comprised 60 Vbeta and 13 Jbeta primers. Clones were sequenced by immunoSEQ multiplex PCR, and TCRdb holds only the in-frame ones, with some missing. The profile shows around 150,000 clones, approximately 85% of them singletons. The sequencing input was PBMCs. The receptors come from a woman between 45 and 60 years old in good health and CMV-seropositive.

The chain is built from TRBV7-9 and TRBJ1-2; no reliable D call. Looked up from germline, CDR1 is SEHNR and CDR2 is FQNEAQ (reference sequence). Between the trimmed V and J ends, which lost 2 bases and 6 bases, there was a span of 10 bases. The CDR3 has 13 residues. The CDR3 loop reads CASSLPNINGYTF. CDR3 DNA sequence: TGTGCCAGCAGCTTACCGAACATCAATGGCTACACCTTC.

This clone has a count of ten or more. This chain uses TRBV18 with TRBJ1-2; 7 positions agree with TRBD1. J gave up 4 bases and V 3 bases, and 2 bases lay outside the gene matches. The CDR3 is 13 amino acids. Germline lookup yields CDR1 KGHSH and CDR2 LQKENI. The CDR3 reads CASSPTGPYGYTF. In DNA, the CDR3 is TGTGCCAGCTCACCGACAGGGCCCTATGGCTACACCTTC. Supplemented by reference TRBV18 and TRBJ1-2, the full variable domain reads NAGVMQNPRHLVRRRGQEARLRCSPMKGHSHVYWYRQLPEEGLKFMVYLQKENIIDESGMPKERFSAEFPKEGPSILRIQQVVRGDSAAYFCASSPTGPYGYTFGSGTRLTVV.

Details on this clone: Other DNA sequences from this sample encode an identical CDR3 as well. The V call is TRBV11-2, the J call TRBJ2-7; D ambiguous. There are 13 residues in the CDR3. Germline-derived CDR1 and CDR2 are SGHAT and FQNNGV. Deletions cut 4 bases from V and 4 bases from J, with 11 bases between. Written as DNA, the CDR3 is TGTGCCAGCAGCTCAGGTGAATTATACGAGCAGTACTTC. Translating it yields CASSSGELYEQYF.

The rearrangement uses TRBV5-4 and TRBJ1-2, with 12 bases that match TRBD1. Germline V gene sequence: CDR1 SGHNT, CDR2 YYREEE (reference sequence). V shed 0 bases, J shed 5 bases, and the junction held 2 bases outside the gene matches. The length of the CDR3 is 15 residues. The CDR3, as DNA: TGTGCCAGCAGCTTGGGGGACAGGGGGCCGTATGGCTACACCTTC. Translating it yields CASSLGDRGPYGYTF.

This clone occurred once. The gene calls are TRBV28 and TRBJ1-2; TRBD1 might be the D (5 bases). V lost 6 bases, J lost 4 bases, and 12 bases lay in between. The CDR3 has 13 residues. The germline gives CDR1 MDHEN, CDR2 SYDVKM. This chain's CDR3 is CASRPGAAYGYTF. CDR3 DNA sequence: TGTGCCAGCAGACCTGGGGCCGCCTATGGCTACACCTTC.

This rearrangement joins TRBV25-1 to TRBJ1-2; 7 bases map to TRBD1. V dropped 5 bases and J dropped 3; count of bases not matched to a gene: 6. CDR3 length: 14 residues. Germline values: CDR1 MGHDK, CDR2 SYGVNS. CDR3 loop: CASSRLGQDYGYTF. CDR3 sequence (DNA): TGTGCCAGCAGTAGATTAGGACAGGACTATGGCTACACCTTC.

This clone was seen more than once but under ten times. The V call is TRBV10-3, the J call TRBJ1-1; D gene uncertain. The V gene lost 0 bases and the J gene lost 7 bases, with 6 bases spanning the gap. Per the germline V gene, CDR1 is ENHRY and CDR2 is SYGVKD. The CDR3 covers 12 residues. This CDR3 is CAISESGVEAFF. The DNA for the CDR3 is TGTGCCATCAGTGAGTCGGGAGTTGAAGCTTTCTTT.

The V and J genes are TRBV9 and TRBJ2-7; TRBD1 agrees at 11 bases. CDR1 is SGDLS and CDR2 is YYNGEE in the germline V gene. Trimming cost V 0 bases and J 3 bases; bases outside gene matches: 5. The CDR3 spans 16 residues. CDR3 protein: CASSVDLGQGDYEQYF. The CDR3 DNA sequence: TGTGCCAGCAGCGTAGATTTGGGACAGGGGGACTACGAGCAGTACTTC.

This chain connects TRBV5-5 to TRBJ2-5; D not certain. Deletions cut 4 bases from V and 5 bases from J, with 9 bases between. CDR3 length equals 12 residues. Germline-derived CDR1 and CDR2 are SGHKS and YYEKEE (reference sequence). The CDR3 sequence is CASSHPSETQYF. DNA of the CDR3: TGTGCCAGCAGCCACCCCAGTGAGACCCAGTACTTC.

The chain is built from TRBV5-4 and TRBJ2-3, with 9 bases identical to TRBD1. Germline loops: CDR1 SGHNT, CDR2 YYREEE (reference sequence). This CDR3 contains 14 residues. The V gene end was trimmed by 1 base and the J gene end by 4 bases; junction bases not matched to a gene: 1. The CDR3: CASSLWTGADTQYF. In DNA form, the CDR3 reads TGTGCCAGCAGCTTGTGGACAGGGGCAGATACGCAGTATTTT. The full variable domain, in which reference TRBV5-4 and TRBJ2-3 provide the parts outside the CDR3, is ETGVTQSPTHLIKTRGQQVTLRCSSQSGHNTVSWYQQALGQGPQFIFQYYREEENGRGNFPPRFSGLQFPNYSSELNVNALELDDSALYLCASSLWTGADTQYFGPGTRLTVL.

This clone has only a few counts. The chain joins TRBV9 to TRBJ2-7, with TRBD1 identical over 10 bases. Germline values: CDR1 SGDLS, CDR2 YYNGEE. The CDR3 totals 15 residues. V trimming: 4 bases; J trimming: 6 bases; junction bases outside the gene matches: 10. The CDR3 here is CASSPIGTGVSEQYF. The CDR3 DNA is TGTGCCAGCAGCCCCATAGGGACAGGGGTGAGCGAGCAGTACTTC.

J is TRBJ2-7 and V is TRBV6-5, with TRBD2 matching over 7 bases. Germline trimming cut 6 bases from V and 6 bases from J; bases unmatched to any gene: 2. Germline assignment: CDR1 MNHEY and CDR2 SVGAGI. CDR3 length equals 11 residues. The DNA for the CDR3 is TGTGCCAGCAGCTGGGGGGGCGAGCAGTACTTC. Translation: CASSWGGEQYF.

The chain carries TRBV6-6 and TRBJ2-7; 9 nucleotides line up with TRBD1. Losses at the gene ends were 6 bases for V and 5 bases for J; bases not matched to a gene: 8. The CDR3 spans 14 residues. Per germline, CDR1 MNHNY and CDR2 SVGAGI (reference sequence). The CDR3 nucleotides read TGTGCCAGCAGCAGGACAGGGGCTGAAAACGAGCAGTACTTC. Translating gives CASSRTGAENEQYF.

This chain links TRBV18 with TRBJ1-4; D is uncertain. The ends were cut back, 2 bases at V and 3 bases at J, with 7 bases in the middle. The CDR3 runs to 14 residues. Germline V lookup: CDR1 KGHSH, CDR2 LQKENI. The CDR3 bases are TGTGCCAGCTCACCAGGAGCTTCTAATGAAAAACTGTTTTTT. Translation: CASSPGASNEKLFF.

The V and J genes are TRBV11-3 and TRBJ2-2; no reliable D call. This CDR3 is built from 16 residues. V gave up 0 bases and J gave up 0 bases, with 8 bases separating them. The germline V gene has CDR1 SGHNT and CDR2 YENEEA. Written as DNA, the CDR3 is TGTGCCAGCAGCTTAGATGGTAGTACGAACACCGGGGAGCTGTTTTTT. This encodes CASSLDGSTNTGELFF.

The chain combines TRBV19 with TRBJ2-7; TRBD2 matches at 9 bases. This CDR3 is 14 amino acids long. CDR1 and CDR2 from the germline V gene are LNHDA and SQIVND (reference sequence). V lost 5 bases, J lost 0 bases, and 2 bases stayed unmatched. CDR3: CASSRGGASYEQYF. The CDR3 nucleotides are TGTGCCAGTAGTCGCGGGGGGGCCTCCTACGAGCAGTACTTC.

V and J are TRBV5-5 and TRBJ2-3; possible D gene TRBD2, 6 bases. V was clipped by 6 bases and J by 2 bases, with 16 bases between them. The CDR3 sequence is 15 residues long. Germline-derived CDR1 and CDR2 are SGHKS and YYEKEE (reference sequence). The CDR3 protein is CASTLGAGYTDTQYF. CDR3 DNA sequence: TGTGCCAGCACCTTAGGGGCGGGGTACACAGATACGCAGTATTTT. Full variable domain (outside the CDR3, taken from reference TRBV5-5 and TRBJ2-3): DAGVTQSPTHLIKTRGQQVTLRCSPISGHKSVSWYQQVLGQGPQFIFQYYEKEERGRGNFPDRFSARQFPNYSSELNVNALLLGDSALYLCASTLGAGYTDTQYFGPGTRLTVL.

This sequence joins TRBV23-1 and TRBJ2-2; D remains unclear. TRBV23-1 is an ORF, with its function uncertain. Trimming cost V 6 bases and J 3 bases, with 17 bases left between them. This CDR3 has 16 residues. The CDR3 nucleotides read TGCGCCAGCAGCCCACCCCGCAGCGAGGACACCGGGGAGCTGTTTTTT. This sequence encodes CASSPPRSEDTGELFF.

The J gene is TRBJ1-1, the V gene TRBV29-1; 8 nucleotides align to TRBD1. V dropped 6 bases and J dropped 5; count of bases not matched to a gene: 17. From germline, CDR1 is SQVTM and CDR2 ANQGSEA. The length of the CDR3 is 16 residues. The CDR3 here is CSVSKTGEGLGTEAFF. The CDR3 nucleotides are TGCAGCGTCTCGAAGACAGGGGAGGGGTTGGGGACTGAAGCTTTCTTT.

V usage is TRBV27 and J usage is TRBJ2-7; D may be TRBD1 (6 bases). Germline assignment: CDR1 MNHEY and CDR2 SMNVEV (reference sequence). The ends were cut back, 4 bases at V and 3 bases at J, with 13 bases in the middle. The CDR3 has 14 residues. CDR3 amino acids: CASSSHRVGYEQYF. As DNA, the CDR3 is TGTGCCAGCAGTTCTCACAGGGTGGGCTACGAGCAGTACTTC.

CDR3 loop: CASSSLAGGPLGSDTQYF. The CDR3 DNA reads TGTGCCAGCAGCTCACTAGCGGGAGGGCCGTTAGGGTCAGATACGCAGTATTTT. This sequence joins TRBV13 and TRBJ2-3; 13 bases align to TRBD2. With 4 bases clipped from V and 4 bases from J, the junction kept 11 bases outside the gene matches. Per the germline V gene, CDR1 is PRHDT and CDR2 is FYEKMQ (reference sequence). The CDR3 spans 18 residues.